This T cell receptor (beta chain) was recovered during a study of cytomegalovirus exposure and HLA in healthy donors. This CDR3 has 15 amino acids. Trimming left V 3 bases short and J 1 base short, with 11 bases between. Germline V gene sequence: CDR1 LNHDA, CDR2 SQIVND (reference sequence). A multiplex PCR was run with 60 Vbeta primers and 13 Jbeta primers. Generated by immunoSEQ multiplex PCR, the TCRdb table keeps only in-frame clones and is missing some. The sample includes 90,000 to 120,000 clones, roughly 69% seen only once; the top ten take about 2.6%. The clonotype comes from a man aged 50-59 years in good health and CMV-seropositive. The rearrangement joins TRBV19 to TRBJ2-3, with a possible D match to TRBD1 (6 bases). The specimen sequenced was PBMCs. The CDR3 reads CASSISGVRTDTQYF. CDR3 nucleotides: TGTGCCAGTAGTATCTCAGGGGTACGCACAGATACGCAGTATTTT.